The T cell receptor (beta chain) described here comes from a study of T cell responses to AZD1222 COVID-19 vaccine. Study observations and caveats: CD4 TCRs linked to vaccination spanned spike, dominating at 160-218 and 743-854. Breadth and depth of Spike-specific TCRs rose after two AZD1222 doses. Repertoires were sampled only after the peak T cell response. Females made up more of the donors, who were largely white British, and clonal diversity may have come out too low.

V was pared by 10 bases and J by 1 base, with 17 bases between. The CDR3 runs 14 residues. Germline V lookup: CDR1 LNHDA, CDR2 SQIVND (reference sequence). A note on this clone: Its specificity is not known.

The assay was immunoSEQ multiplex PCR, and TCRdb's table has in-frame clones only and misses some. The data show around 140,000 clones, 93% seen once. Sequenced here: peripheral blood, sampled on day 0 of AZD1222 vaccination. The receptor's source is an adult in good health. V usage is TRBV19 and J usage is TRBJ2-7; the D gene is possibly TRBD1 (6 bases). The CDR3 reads CATRSSDRSYEQYF. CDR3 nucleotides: TGTGCCACACGGAGCTCGGACAGATCCTACGAGCAGTACTTC.